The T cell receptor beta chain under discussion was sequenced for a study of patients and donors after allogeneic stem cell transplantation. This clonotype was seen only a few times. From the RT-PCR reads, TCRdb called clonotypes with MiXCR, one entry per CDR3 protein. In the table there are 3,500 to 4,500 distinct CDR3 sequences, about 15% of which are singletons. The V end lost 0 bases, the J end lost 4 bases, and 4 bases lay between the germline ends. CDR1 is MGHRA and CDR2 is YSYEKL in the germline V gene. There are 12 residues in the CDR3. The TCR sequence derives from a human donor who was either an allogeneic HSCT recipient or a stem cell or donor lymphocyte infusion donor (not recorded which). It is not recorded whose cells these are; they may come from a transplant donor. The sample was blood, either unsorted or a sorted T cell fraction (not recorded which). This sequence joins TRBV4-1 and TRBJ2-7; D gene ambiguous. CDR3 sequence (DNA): TGCGCCAGCAGCCAAGAGACGTACGAGCAGTACTTC. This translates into CASSQETYEQYF.